This T cell receptor (beta chain) was profiled in a study of cytomegalovirus exposure and HLA in healthy donors. Study results and caveats: The study had only CMV serostatus as immune exposure information. Within the data, a cluster of highly shared sequence variants was likely a sequencing artifact. Segments of the TCR beta V type were, in most cases, productive about 87% or about 30% of the time in an earlier analysis.

Details on this clone: Its target is unknown.

The CDR3 is 15 amino acids. The germline CDR1 and CDR2 sequences are LGHNA and YSLEER. PCR involved 60 Vbeta and 13 Jbeta primers. TCRdb's table, derived via immunoSEQ multiplex PCR, lists solely in-frame clones and lacks some. The table records under 140,000 clones, around 78% of them present only once. This sequence joins TRBV4-3 and TRBJ2-5; D may be TRBD1 (6 bases). The end of the DNA fits TRBJ2-7 better, so the J call may be wrong. This receptor was taken from a woman in her thirties in good health and CMV-seronegative. Input material: PBMCs. CDR3 region: CASSHHRDTTYEQYF. In nucleotides, the CDR3 is TGCGCCAGCAGCCATCACCGGGACACCACCTACGAGCAGTACTTC.